One sample yielded the 21 T cell receptor beta chains listed below, sequenced in a study of T cell repertoires in ileal Crohn's disease. Sequenced by immunoSEQ multiplex PCR; TCRdb stores in-frame clones only, minus some. The sample consists of tens of thousands of clones, roughly three quarters of them appearing once. Sequencing was performed on ileal tissue. These receptors all stem from an adult with Crohn's disease.

The chain links TRBV29-1 to TRBJ2-5; D gene unclear. Per the germline V gene, CDR1 is SQVTM and CDR2 is ANQGSEA. This CDR3 spans 12 amino acids. Trimming cost V 8 bases and J 4 bases, with 14 bases left between them. The CDR3 loop reads CSCSPQSETQYF. In nucleotides, the CDR3 is TGCAGCTGTTCCCCACAATCAGAGACCCAGTACTTC.

The rearrangement links TRBV9 to TRBJ2-7; 10 nucleotides agree with TRBD2. Germline values: CDR1 SGDLS, CDR2 YYNGEE. CDR3 length: 15 residues. J lost 6 bases, V lost 1 base, and 7 bases had no gene match. The CDR3 sequence is CASSVTAGGPREQYF. CDR3 nucleotide sequence: TGTGCCAGCAGCGTAACAGCGGGGGGGCCCCGCGAGCAGTACTTC.

The table lists this clone with a few counts. The V and J genes are TRBV29-1 and TRBJ2-7; tentatively, D is TRBD1 (6 bases). V dropped 4 bases and J dropped 4 bases, with 14 bases sitting between them. The CDR3 runs 13 residues. CDR1 SQVTM and CDR2 ANQGSEA come from the germline V gene. DNA for the CDR3: TGCAGCGTTGTGCCCAGGGGATGGTACGAGCAGTACTTC. It yields the protein CSVVPRGWYEQYF.

The chain links TRBV30 to TRBJ2-2, with TRBD2 matching over 12 bases. The trim removed 4 bases at V and 6 bases at J, leaving 0 bases unmatched. The CDR3 runs 13 residues. Germline V gives CDR1 GTSNPN, CDR2 SVGIG (reference sequence). CDR3 DNA: TGTGCCTGGACTAGCGGGGGGGCCGGGGAGCTGTTTTTT. Translated, it gives CAWTSGGAGELFF.

The CDR3 here is CASSEARPLYTF. CDR3 bases: TGTGCCAGCAGTGAAGCCAGGCCCCTCTACACCTTC. V is TRBV6-5 and J is TRBJ1-2; no reliable D call. Germline-derived CDR1 and CDR2 are MNHEY and SVGAGI. The CDR3 extends over 12 amino acids. Trimming pared 5 bases from V and 10 bases from J, leaving 14 bases between.

The V gene is TRBV6-5, the J gene TRBJ1-3; D unclear. Per germline, CDR1 MNHEY and CDR2 SVGAGI. V gave up 5 bases and J gave up 0 bases, with 11 bases separating them. This CDR3 spans 15 amino acids. Here the CDR3 reads CASSTRVSSGNTIYF. For the CDR3, the DNA is TGTGCCAGCAGTACCCGGGTTTCCTCTGGAAACACCATATATTTT.

This sequence joins TRBV2 and TRBJ2-5; unclear D gene. With 0 bases removed from V and 0 bases from J, the gap between germline ends came to 8 bases. The CDR3 runs 15 residues. The germline gives CDR1 SNHLY, CDR2 FYNNEI. This CDR3 reads CASSEAPNYQETQYF. Here the CDR3 DNA reads TGTGCCAGCAGTGAAGCCCCAAATTACCAAGAGACCCAGTACTTC.

The V gene is TRBV7-2, the J gene TRBJ1-4; D unclear. The V gene lost 4 bases and the J gene lost 5 bases, with 5 bases spanning the gap. This CDR3 is built from 12 residues. Germline V gene sequence: CDR1 SGHTA, CDR2 FQGNSA. CDR3 region: CASSWANEKLFF. The CDR3 DNA is TGTGCCAGCAGCTGGGCAAATGAAAAACTGTTTTTT.

The chain couples TRBV6-5 to TRBJ1-2; D possibly corresponds to TRBD1 (6 bases). The germline V gene encodes CDR1 MNHEY and CDR2 SVGAGI. This CDR3 contains 14 residues. Trimming removed 5 bases from V and 1 base from J, with 11 bases in between. Here the CDR3 reads CASSLTGHNYGYTF. In nucleotides, the CDR3 is TGTGCCAGCAGTCTGACAGGCCATAACTATGGCTACACCTTC.

Comment on this clone: At the DNA level, this CDR3 is encoded by other sequences in the same sample as well. The J gene is TRBJ1-5, the V gene TRBV5-6; TRBD1 is a possible D gene (5 bases). The CDR3 is 14 residues long. Germline CDR1 reads SGHDT; CDR2 reads YYEEEE. V was trimmed by 0 bases and J by 3 bases, leaving 7 bases between them. CDR3 sequence (DNA): TGTGCCAGCAGCTTGGGCAGGGTCAATCAGCCCCAGCATTTT. Translation gives CASSLGRVNQPQHF.

The V call is TRBV19, the J call TRBJ1-1; 10 bases align to TRBD1. V was pared by 0 bases and J by 11 bases, with 6 bases of the junction left unmatched. This CDR3 spans 14 amino acids. Per germline, CDR1 LNHDA and CDR2 SQIVND (reference sequence). CDR3 sequence: CASSIDGDRGSAFF. The CDR3 DNA follows: TGTGCCAGTAGTATAGATGGGGACAGGGGATCGGCTTTCTTT.

The rearrangement links TRBV5-1 to TRBJ1-1, with TRBD1 as a possible D gene (6 bases). The V gene lost 3 bases and the J gene lost 1 base, with 16 bases spanning the gap. The CDR3 is made up of 16 amino acids. Germline CDR1 and CDR2: SGHRS and YFSETQ. The CDR3 loop is CASSSYTGGANTEAFF. The CDR3 region has the DNA TGCGCCAGCAGCTCCTATACGGGGGGCGCGAACACTGAAGCTTTCTTT.

The chain uses TRBV9 and TRBJ2-3, with D unresolved. Trimming cost V 4 bases and J 6 bases, with 15 bases left between them. The CDR3 sequence is 14 residues long. The germline gives CDR1 SGDLS, CDR2 YYNGEE. CDR3 protein: CASSQVVMTDTQYF. In DNA form, the CDR3 reads TGTGCCAGCAGCCAGGTAGTAATGACGGATACGCAGTATTTT. The whole variable domain, filled in from reference TRBV9 and TRBJ2-3, reads DSGVTQTPKHLITATGQRVTLRCSPRSGDLSVYWYQQSLDQGLQFLIQYYNGEERAKGNILERFSAQQFPDLHSELNLSSLELGDSALYFCASSQVVMTDTQYFGPGTRLTVL.

This clone was seen a few times. V and J are TRBV11-2 and TRBJ2-7; 11 bases match TRBD2. Looked up from germline, CDR1 is SGHAT and CDR2 is FQNNGV. The CDR3 length is 16 residues. Trimming cost V 5 bases and J 0 bases; bases outside gene matches: 6. The CDR3 sequence: CASSSGSGGDSYEQYF. The DNA of the CDR3 is TGTGCCAGCAGCAGTGGTAGCGGGGGGGACTCCTACGAGCAGTACTTC.

The rearrangement uses TRBV18 and TRBJ1-2, with 9 positions matching TRBD1. Germline CDR1 KGHSH, CDR2 LQKENI. The CDR3 covers 14 residues. V was clipped by 4 bases and J by 4 bases; unmatched bases: 4. The CDR3 loop reads CASSRDRVRYGYTF. DNA of the CDR3: TGTGCCAGCTCACGGGACAGGGTTCGCTATGGCTACACCTTC. Full variable domain (remainder filled in from reference TRBV18 and TRBJ1-2): NAGVMQNPRHLVRRRGQEARLRCSPMKGHSHVYWYRQLPEEGLKFMVYLQKENIIDESGMPKERFSAEFPKEGPSILRIQQVVRGDSAAYFCASSRDRVRYGYTFGSGTRLTVV.

Only a few counts were recorded for this clone. This sequence joins TRBV7-9 and TRBJ1-5, with D unresolved. The CDR3 is made up of 18 amino acids. The germline CDR1 and CDR2 sequences are SEHNR and FQNEAQ (reference sequence). V dropped 7 bases and J dropped 3 bases, with 25 bases sitting between them. CDR3 bases: TGTGCCAGCACCCTAGCCCCTAGCAGCTTTAACATCAATCAGCCCCAGCATTTT. Protein: CASTLAPSSFNINQPQHF.

This clone showed up just once. This rearrangement joins TRBV5-1 to TRBJ2-2; tentatively, D is TRBD2 (6 bases). The V and J ends lost 3 bases and 4 bases respectively, with 13 bases between them. CDR3 length: 15 amino acids. CDR1 is SGHRS and CDR2 is YFSETQ in the germline V gene. CDR3 protein: CASSSSGTFTGELFF. CDR3 coding DNA: TGCGCCAGCAGCTCCTCCGGGACTTTCACCGGGGAGCTGTTTTTT.

The chain links TRBV5-6 to TRBJ1-1; D gene uncertain. Germline-derived CDR1 and CDR2 are SGHDT and YYEEEE. The V gene lost 2 bases and the J gene lost 3 bases, with 8 bases spanning the gap. CDR3 length: 13 amino acids. DNA of the CDR3: TGTGCCAGCAGCTTCCAGATCGACACTGAAGCTTTCTTT. Amino acid sequence: CASSFQIDTEAFF.

V and J are TRBV9 and TRBJ2-1; TRBD2 matches at 10 bases. V was clipped by 5 bases and J by 2 bases; unmatched bases: 7. CDR3 size: 16 residues. The germline CDR1 and CDR2 sequences are SGDLS and YYNGEE. The CDR3 DNA follows: TGTGCCAGCAGTGAGAGCCTAGCGGGGGCCTACAATGAGCAGTTCTTC. It encodes CASSESLAGAYNEQFF. The full variable domain, completed using reference TRBV9 and TRBJ2-1, is DSGVTQTPKHLITATGQRVTLRCSPRSGDLSVYWYQQSLDQGLQFLIQYYNGEERAKGNILERFSAQQFPDLHSELNLSSLELGDSALYFCASSESLAGAYNEQFFGPGTRLTVL.

This rearrangement joins TRBV10-2 to TRBJ2-7; 10 nucleotides line up with TRBD2. The V gene end was trimmed by 3 bases and the J gene end by 2 bases; junction bases not matched to a gene: 1. This CDR3 is 14 amino acids long. Germline V gives CDR1 WSHSY, CDR2 SAAADI. The CDR3 loop reads CASSDSGGAYEQYF. The DNA for the CDR3 is TGCGCCAGCAGTGACAGCGGGGGGGCCTACGAGCAGTACTTC.

In this sample, this clone turned up a few times. The rearrangement links TRBV6-5 to TRBJ2-2, with a tentative D call TRBD1 (5 bases). Germline CDR1 reads MNHEY; CDR2 reads SVGAGI. With 2 bases removed from V and 0 bases from J, the gap between germline ends came to 7 bases. The CDR3 totals 15 residues. The CDR3 coding sequence is TGTGCCAGCAGTTACGCCAGGGCGAACACCGGGGAGCTGTTTTTT. This translates into CASSYARANTGELFF.